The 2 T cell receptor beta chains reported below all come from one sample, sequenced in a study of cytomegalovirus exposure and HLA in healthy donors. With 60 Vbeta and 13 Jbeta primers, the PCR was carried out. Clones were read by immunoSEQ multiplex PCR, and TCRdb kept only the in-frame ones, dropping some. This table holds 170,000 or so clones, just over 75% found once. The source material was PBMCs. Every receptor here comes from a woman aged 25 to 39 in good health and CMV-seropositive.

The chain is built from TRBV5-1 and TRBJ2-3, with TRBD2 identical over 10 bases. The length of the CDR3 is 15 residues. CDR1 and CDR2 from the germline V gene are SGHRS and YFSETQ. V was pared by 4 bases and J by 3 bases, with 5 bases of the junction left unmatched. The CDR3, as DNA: TGCGCCAGCAGCCCAGCGGGAGGGAGAACAGATACGCAGTATTTT. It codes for CASSPAGGRTDTQYF.

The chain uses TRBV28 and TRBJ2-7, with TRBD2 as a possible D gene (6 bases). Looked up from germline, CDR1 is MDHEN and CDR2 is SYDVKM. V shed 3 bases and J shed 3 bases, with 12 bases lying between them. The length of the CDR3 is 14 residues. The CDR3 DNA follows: TGTGCCAGCAGTTTTAACGGAGGGAACTACGAGCAGTACTTC. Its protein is CASSFNGGNYEQYF.